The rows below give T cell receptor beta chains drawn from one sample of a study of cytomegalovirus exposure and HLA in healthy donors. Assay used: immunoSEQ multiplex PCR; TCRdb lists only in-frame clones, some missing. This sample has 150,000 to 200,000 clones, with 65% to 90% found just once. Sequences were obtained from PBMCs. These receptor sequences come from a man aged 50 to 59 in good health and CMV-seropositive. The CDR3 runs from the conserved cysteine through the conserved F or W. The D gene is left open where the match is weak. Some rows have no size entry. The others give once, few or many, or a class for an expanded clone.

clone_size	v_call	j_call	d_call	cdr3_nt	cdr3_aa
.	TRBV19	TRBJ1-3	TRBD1	TGTGCCAGTAGCTTTGACAGGGCGTCTGGAAACACCATATATTTT	CASSFDRASGNTIYF
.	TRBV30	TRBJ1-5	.	TGTGCCTGGAGTGTACCCTCAGGGGGCAATCAGCCCCAGCATTTT	CAWSVPSGGNQPQHF
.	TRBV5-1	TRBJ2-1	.	TGCGCCAGCAGCTTGGCAAATGAGCAGTTCTTC	CASSLANEQFF
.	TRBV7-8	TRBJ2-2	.	TGTGCCAGCAGCATAACCGGGGAGCTGTTTTTT	CASSITGELFF
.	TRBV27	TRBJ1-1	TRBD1	TGTGCCAGCTCCCGGGGGACAGGGGCCTACACTGAAGCTTTCTTT	CASSRGTGAYTEAFF
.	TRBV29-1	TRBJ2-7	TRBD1	TGCAGCGTTGACGGGCAGGGGGCCGCCTACGAGCAGTACTTC	CSVDGQGAAYEQYF
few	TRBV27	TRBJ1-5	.	TGTGCCAGCAGCCCAGGACAGTCACGAAGCAATCAGCCCCAGCATTTT	CASSPGQSRSNQPQHF
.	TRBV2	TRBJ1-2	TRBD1	TGTGCCAGCAGTCAACAGGGGTCTAACTATGGCTACACCTTC	CASSQQGSNYGYTF
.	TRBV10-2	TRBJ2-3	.	TGCGCCAGCACCCCGGGTGGCGGGGTCGCAGATACGCAGTATTTT	CASTPGGGVADTQYF
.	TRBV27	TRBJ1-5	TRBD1	TGTGCCAGCACCATGGACAGGGGGGACGGCAATCAGCCCCAGCATTTT	CASTMDRGDGNQPQHF